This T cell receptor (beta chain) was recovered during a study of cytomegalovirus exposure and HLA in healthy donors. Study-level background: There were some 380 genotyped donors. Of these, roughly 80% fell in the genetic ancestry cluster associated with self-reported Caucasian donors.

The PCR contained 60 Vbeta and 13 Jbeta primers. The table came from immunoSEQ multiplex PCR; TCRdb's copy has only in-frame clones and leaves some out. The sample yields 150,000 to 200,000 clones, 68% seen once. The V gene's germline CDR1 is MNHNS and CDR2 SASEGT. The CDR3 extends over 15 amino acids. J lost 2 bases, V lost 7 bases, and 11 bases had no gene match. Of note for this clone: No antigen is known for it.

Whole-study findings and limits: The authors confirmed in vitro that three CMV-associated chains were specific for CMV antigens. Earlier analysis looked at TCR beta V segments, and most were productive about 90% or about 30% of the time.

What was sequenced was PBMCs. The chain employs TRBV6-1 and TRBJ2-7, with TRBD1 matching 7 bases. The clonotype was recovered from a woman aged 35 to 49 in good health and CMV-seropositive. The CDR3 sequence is CASILIGQGAYEQYF. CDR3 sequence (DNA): TGTGCCAGCATCCTCATTGGGCAGGGGGCCTACGAGCAGTACTTC.